Presented here are 10 T cell receptor beta chains from one specimen sequenced in a study of PD-L1 blockade in urothelial cancer. Libraries were prepared by immunoSEQ multiplex PCR; TCRdb keeps only in-frame clonotypes and omits some of them. Of some 41,000 clones in the sample, approximately 81% were seen once. The time point denotes: peripheral blood 6 weeks after treatment start. Sequenced material: PBMCs, taken around atezolizumab (anti-PD-L1) treatment. These receptors all stem from a man aged 65 to 85 with urothelial cancer.

The chain couples TRBV2 to TRBJ2-7; TRBD2 matches at 10 bases. CDR1 and CDR2 from the germline V gene are SNHLY and FYNNEI. The CDR3 loop spans 12 amino acids. With V trimmed by 4 bases and J by 6 bases, 0 bases remained unmatched. CDR3 sequence (DNA): TGTGCCAGCAGTGGACTAGCGGGCGAGCAGTACTTC. It is translated as CASSGLAGEQYF.

The V call is TRBV18, the J call TRBJ2-1, with a tentative D call TRBD2 (6 bases). V gave up 4 bases and J gave up 10 bases, with 14 bases separating them. The CDR3 is made up of 13 amino acids. Germline values: CDR1 KGHSH, CDR2 LQKENI. This CDR3 reads CASSRSRDSEQFF. In nucleotides, the CDR3 is TGTGCCAGCTCACGATCCCGGGACTCCGAGCAGTTCTTC.

The gene calls are TRBV5-1 and TRBJ2-7, with TRBD1 matching over 10 bases. The J segment lost 5 bases and the V segment lost 0 bases, leaving 2 bases of the junction unmatched. This CDR3 has 14 residues. Germline CDR1 and CDR2: SGHRS and YFSETQ. The CDR3 reads CASSLGTGGNEQYF. DNA of the CDR3: TGCGCCAGCAGCTTGGGGACAGGGGGTAACGAGCAGTACTTC.

The sample holds one count of this clone. This chain links TRBV7-2 with TRBJ2-3, with D possibly being TRBD1 (9 bases). The germline V gene has CDR1 SGHTA and CDR2 FQGNSA. CDR3 length equals 16 residues. The germline V and J ends were trimmed by 4 bases and 0 bases, with 14 bases remaining between them. CDR3 coding DNA: TGTGCCAGCAGCTCGGGAGGGACAGGGAGCACAGATACGCAGTATTTT. Its protein is CASSSGGTGSTDTQYF.

This chain connects TRBV6-6 to TRBJ2-3; 8 bases agree with TRBD2. The V gene end was trimmed by 8 bases and the J gene end by 4 bases; junction bases not matched to a gene: 11. This CDR3 is 15 amino acids long. Looked up from germline, CDR1 is MNHNY and CDR2 is SVGAGI (reference sequence). As DNA, the CDR3 is TGTGCCAGCGGGGGATCCAGCGGGAGAGCAGATACGCAGTATTTT. As protein: CASGGSSGRADTQYF.

The chain recombines TRBV10-3 with TRBJ2-1; TRBD1 matches 10 bases. V lost 0 bases, J lost 0 bases, and 17 bases stayed unmatched. This CDR3 contains 22 residues. Germline V CDR1 and CDR2: ENHRY, SYGVKD. The CDR3 spells CAISESDDRGRPAQSSYNEQFF. The CDR3 bases are TGTGCCATCAGTGAGTCGGACGACAGGGGGCGCCCAGCGCAGAGCTCCTACAATGAGCAGTTCTTC.

The chain carries TRBV27 and TRBJ2-1; the match to TRBD2 covers 10 bases. Germline CDR1 and CDR2: MNHEY and SMNVEV (reference sequence). The CDR3 is 16 amino acids. V lost 2 bases and J lost 2; bases outside the gene matches: 3. CDR3: CASSLQREGPYNEQFF. The DNA for the CDR3 is TGTGCCAGCAGTTTACAGCGGGAGGGCCCCTACAATGAGCAGTTCTTC.

CDR3 nucleotides: TGTGCCTGGAGCGTGGGGGCGCCGGATGAAAAACTGTTTTTT. This encodes CAWSVGAPDEKLFF. V and J are TRBV30 and TRBJ1-4; a possible D gene is TRBD1 (6 bases). CDR1 GTSNPN and CDR2 SVGIG come from the germline V gene (reference sequence). The CDR3 extends over 14 amino acids. V lost 3 bases and J 6 bases, leaving 14 bases between the germline ends.

The CDR3 DNA reads TGTGCCACCAGCAGAGTGCTAGCGGGGAACAATGAGCAGTTCTTC. Translation gives CATSRVLAGNNEQFF. V usage is TRBV15 and J usage is TRBJ2-1; 9 nucleotides align to TRBD2. The CDR3 sequence is 15 residues long. Losses at the gene ends were 1 base for V and 5 bases for J; bases not matched to a gene: 3. Germline CDR1 LNHNV, CDR2 YYDKDF (reference sequence).

The chain has TRBV28 and TRBJ2-5; D possibly corresponds to TRBD1 (6 bases). Germline CDR1 and CDR2: MDHEN and SYDVKM. V gave up 6 bases and J gave up 5 bases, with 28 bases separating them. This CDR3 spans 18 amino acids. CDR3 region: CASRWENLWVNRVETQYF. The CDR3 nucleotides are TGTGCCAGCAGATGGGAGAACCTTTGGGTTAACAGGGTGGAGACCCAGTACTTC.